These 30 T cell receptor beta chains originate from one sample sequenced in a study of blood T cell repertoires in COVID-19. Measured with immunoSEQ multiplex PCR; TCRdb has only the in-frame clones, and not every one. This table has roughly 200,000 clones, roughly four fifths appearing once. The material sequenced was PBMCs or T cells enriched from blood (not recorded which). Every receptor here comes from a woman in her forties or fifties who had been exposed to COVID-19.

The rearrangement joins TRBV30 to TRBJ1-1; D is undetermined. Trimming removed 5 bases from V and 1 base from J, with 8 bases in between. The CDR3 runs 12 residues. Per the germline V gene, CDR1 is GTSNPN and CDR2 is SVGIG (reference sequence). The CDR3 protein is CAWRSGNTEAFF. In DNA form, the CDR3 reads TGTGCCTGGCGATCGGGGAACACTGAAGCTTTCTTT. The full variable domain, its missing parts supplied by reference TRBV30 and TRBJ1-1, is SQTIHQWPATLVQPVGSPLSLECTVEGTSNPNLYWYRQAAGRGLQLLFYSVGIGQISSEVPQNLSASRPQDRQFILSSKKLLLSDSGFYLCAWRSGNTEAFFGQGTRLTVV.

This clone appeared a single time. This chain links TRBV7-6 with TRBJ2-7; 7 bases agree with TRBD1. The CDR3 has 13 residues. CDR1 and CDR2 (germline): SGHVS, FNYEAQ. Trimming at V came to 5 bases and at J to 3 bases, leaving 4 bases not matched to a gene. This CDR3 reads CASSTGAGYEQYF. CDR3 bases: TGTGCCAGCAGCACAGGGGCAGGCTACGAGCAGTACTTC.

This chain links TRBV7-2 with TRBJ1-5; 8 bases map to TRBD1. V dropped 6 bases and J dropped 6; count of bases not matched to a gene: 7. The CDR3 is 14 residues long. The germline V gene encodes CDR1 SGHTA and CDR2 FQGNSA. As DNA, the CDR3 is TGTGCCAGCAGTCAGGGGCAGGGGGCTCAGCCCCAGCATTTT. Translation: CASSQGQGAQPQHF.

The CDR3 coding sequence is TGTGCCAGTAGTATAGATCCTACGACAGGGCTAGCTTTCTTT. The encoded protein is CASSIDPTTGLAFF. The chain is built from TRBV19 and TRBJ1-1; the match to TRBD1 covers 7 bases. The CDR3 is made up of 14 amino acids. Trimming at V came to 0 bases and at J to 10 bases, leaving 8 bases not matched to a gene. Germline CDR1 reads LNHDA; CDR2 reads SQIVND (reference sequence).

The gene calls are TRBV9 and TRBJ2-3, with 9 bases aligning to TRBD2. The CDR3 extends over 16 amino acids. The trim removed 2 bases at V and 2 bases at J, leaving 6 bases unmatched. CDR1 and CDR2 from the germline V gene are SGDLS and YYNGEE. The CDR3 region has the DNA TGTGCCAGCAGCGTCGGGACTAGCTTTGTCACAGATACGCAGTATTTT. It codes for CASSVGTSFVTDTQYF. The full variable domain, completed using reference TRBV9 and TRBJ2-3, is DSGVTQTPKHLITATGQRVTLRCSPRSGDLSVYWYQQSLDQGLQFLIQYYNGEERAKGNILERFSAQQFPDLHSELNLSSLELGDSALYFCASSVGTSFVTDTQYFGPGTRLTVL.

Details on this clone: Different DNA sequences within this sample yield the same CDR3. This sequence joins TRBV27 and TRBJ2-7, with D perhaps TRBD1 (5 bases). In germline, CDR1 is MNHEY, CDR2 SMNVEV (reference sequence). Trimming removed 0 bases at V and 1 base at J, with 7 bases between. CDR3 length: 14 amino acids. The CDR3 nucleotides read TGTGCCAGCAGTTTATCAAGGGGTTCCTACGAGCAGTACTTC. Translated, it gives CASSLSRGSYEQYF.

The V and J genes are TRBV6-4 and TRBJ2-1; the match to TRBD2 covers 9 bases. The CDR3 runs 16 residues. The germline V gene encodes CDR1 MRHNA and CDR2 SNTAGT. The trim removed 4 bases at V and 9 bases at J, leaving 13 bases unmatched. The CDR3 bases are TGTGCCAGCAGTGTACGCGGGGGGGATGGGATGACTGAGCAGTTCTTC. Its translation is CASSVRGGDGMTEQFF.

This rearrangement joins TRBV5-4 to TRBJ2-1; 9 bases line up with TRBD1. The trim removed 0 bases at V and 4 bases at J, leaving 2 bases unmatched. Germline CDR1 reads SGHNT; CDR2 reads YYREEE (reference sequence). The CDR3 runs to 15 residues. CDR3 amino acids: CASSLGQGVYNEQFF. The CDR3 DNA reads TGTGCCAGCAGCTTGGGACAGGGGGTATACAATGAGCAGTTCTTC.

The chain links TRBV23-1 to TRBJ1-2, with TRBD1 matching over 9 bases. TRBV23-1 is treated as an ORF (open reading frame) with a function not yet certain. The junction had 10 bases not matched to a gene; V was cut back by 3 bases and J by 8 bases. This CDR3 has 15 amino acids. The CDR3 nucleotides are TGCGCCAGCAGTCATTTTGGGGACAGGGTCTGCGGCTACACCTTC. Its protein is CASSHFGDRVCGYTF.

The genes are TRBV13 and TRBJ1-1; D is undetermined. Trimming took off 0 bases at V and 6 bases at J, with 5 bases between the two ends. In germline, CDR1 is PRHDT, CDR2 FYEKMQ (reference sequence). This CDR3 is 12 amino acids long. CDR3 sequence (DNA): TGTGCCAGCAGCTTAGGGTTCGCTGAAGCTTTCTTT. Translating gives CASSLGFAEAFF.

V is TRBV19 and J is TRBJ1-2, with 8 positions matching TRBD1. The CDR3 is 15 residues long. V shed 7 bases, J shed 7 bases, and the junction held 14 bases outside the gene matches. Per germline, CDR1 LNHDA and CDR2 SQIVND (reference sequence). The CDR3 sequence is CASTRGADRGGGYTF. CDR3 nucleotides: TGTGCCAGTACCCGAGGGGCCGACAGGGGAGGTGGCTACACCTTC.

The CDR3 spells CSPRQEAEAFF. As DNA, the CDR3 is TGCAGCCCCCGTCAGGAGGCAGAAGCTTTCTTT. The chain uses TRBV29-1 and TRBJ1-1, with D uncertain. V was pared by 8 bases and J by 8 bases, with 15 bases between. The CDR3 consists of 11 residues. Germline CDR1 SQVTM, CDR2 ANQGSEA.

The chain carries TRBV18 and TRBJ1-1, with D possibly matching TRBD1 (6 bases). With 4 bases removed from V and 3 bases from J, the gap between germline ends came to 18 bases. The CDR3 is 16 amino acids. Germline V CDR1 and CDR2: KGHSH, LQKENI. CDR3 nucleotide sequence: TGTGCCAGCTCACGAACGAACAGGGTAAGAGACACTGAAGCTTTCTTT. This codes for CASSRTNRVRDTEAFF.

The chain uses TRBV2 and TRBJ1-2, with D perhaps matching TRBD1 (5 bases). CDR3 length: 13 residues. The germline V gene has CDR1 SNHLY and CDR2 FYNNEI. Trimming pared 7 bases from V and 7 bases from J, leaving 16 bases between. The CDR3 bases are TGTGCCAGCAATGGAGGTCGGGACTCTGGCTACACCTTC. Its protein is CASNGGRDSGYTF.

This clone was detected only a few times. V is TRBV28 and J is TRBJ2-3; a possible D gene is TRBD1 (5 bases). Germline CDR1 reads MDHEN; CDR2 reads SYDVKM. The ends were cut back, 7 bases at V and 3 bases at J, with 11 bases in the middle. The CDR3 sequence is 13 residues long. CDR3 in amino acids: CASNGRATDTQYF. DNA of the CDR3: TGTGCCAGCAATGGCAGGGCTACAGATACGCAGTATTTT.

This rearrangement joins TRBV5-4 to TRBJ2-7; tentative D call: TRBD2 (6 bases). V gave up 4 bases and J gave up 0 bases, with 20 bases separating them. This CDR3 spans 17 amino acids. CDR1 and CDR2 (germline): SGHNT, YYREEE (reference sequence). The CDR3 region is CASSGKGGASTSYEQYF. The CDR3 coding sequence is TGTGCCAGCAGCGGTAAAGGAGGGGCATCCACCTCCTACGAGCAGTACTTC.

The chain couples TRBV10-3 to TRBJ1-4; the D gene is possibly TRBD1 (5 bases). CDR3 length: 13 residues. Germline V gene data show CDR1 as ENHRY and CDR2 as SYGVKD. Between the trimmed V and J ends, which lost 11 bases and 6 bases, there was a span of 16 bases. CDR3 in amino acids: CASRRGGDEKLFF. CDR3 in DNA: TGTGCCTCCAGGAGGGGTGGGGATGAAAAACTGTTTTTT.

This chain connects TRBV9 to TRBJ1-6; 10 bases are shared with TRBD1. This CDR3 is 15 amino acids long. After removal of 4 bases from V and 10 bases from J, the junction contained 8 bases not matched to a gene. CDR1 and CDR2 (germline): SGDLS, YYNGEE. The CDR3 region has the DNA TGTGCCAGCAGCCCTGGGGGGACAGGGGAATCACCCCTCCACTTT. Amino acid sequence: CASSPGGTGESPLHF. Combining the CDR3 with reference TRBV9 and TRBJ1-6 gives the whole variable domain DSGVTQTPKHLITATGQRVTLRCSPRSGDLSVYWYQQSLDQGLQFLIQYYNGEERAKGNILERFSAQQFPDLHSELNLSSLELGDSALYFCASSPGGTGESPLHFGNGTRLTVT.

This clone turned up a few times. The gene calls are TRBV27 and TRBJ2-5; 7 bases align to TRBD1. V was clipped by 6 bases and J by 0 bases; unmatched bases: 4. Per the germline V gene, CDR1 is MNHEY and CDR2 is SMNVEV (reference sequence). The CDR3 loop spans 14 amino acids. CDR3 nucleotide sequence: TGTGCCAGCAGCCCGACAGGGTACCAAGAGACCCAGTACTTC. As protein: CASSPTGYQETQYF.

This clone was recorded only once. The V gene is TRBV5-1, the J gene TRBJ1-2; 8 bases line up with TRBD1. Trimming cost V 0 bases and J 5 bases; bases outside gene matches: 6. From germline, CDR1 is SGHRS and CDR2 YFSETQ. The CDR3 spans 15 residues. The CDR3: CASSLGGQGLYGYTF. As DNA, the CDR3 is TGCGCCAGCAGCTTGGGTGGACAGGGATTATATGGCTACACCTTC. Full variable domain (outside the CDR3, taken from reference TRBV5-1 and TRBJ1-2): KAGVTQTPRYLIKTRGQQVTLSCSPISGHRSVSWYQQTPGQGLQFLFEYFSETQRNKGNFPGRFSGRQFSNSRSEMNVSTLELGDSALYLCASSLGGQGLYGYTFGSGTRLTVV.

The chain recombines TRBV19 with TRBJ1-1; TRBD1 is a possible D gene (6 bases). V gave up 5 bases and J gave up 12 bases, with 19 bases separating them. Germline lookup yields CDR1 LNHDA and CDR2 SQIVND (reference sequence). This CDR3 contains 13 residues. The CDR3 DNA reads as TGTGCCAGTAGTCAATTAACAGGGAAACGAACTTTCTTT. Translation: CASSQLTGKRTFF.

The chain has TRBV14 and TRBJ1-5; D perhaps matches TRBD1 (5 bases). V gave up 4 bases and J gave up 4 bases, with 8 bases separating them. The germline gives CDR1 SGHDN, CDR2 FVKESK. This CDR3 contains 13 residues. CDR3 in amino acids: CASSPQGNQPQHF. CDR3 nucleotide sequence: TGTGCCAGCAGCCCTCAGGGAAATCAGCCCCAGCATTTT.

In its sample, this clone was seen many times. The V call is TRBV11-2, the J call TRBJ2-7, with a possible D match to TRBD1 (6 bases). Germline V CDR1 and CDR2: SGHAT, FQNNGV. This CDR3 spans 14 amino acids. V lost 5 bases and J 6 bases, leaving 17 bases between the germline ends. CDR3 residues: CASSPLLTGSEQYF. For the CDR3, the DNA is TGTGCCAGCAGCCCACTGTTGACAGGCTCCGAGCAGTACTTC.

The sample holds a few counts of this clone. V and J are TRBV9 and TRBJ2-5; 11 nucleotides align to TRBD2. Germline CDR1 reads SGDLS; CDR2 reads YYNGEE. This CDR3 has 15 residues. J was trimmed by 4 bases and V by 0 bases; bases with no gene match: 2. DNA of the CDR3: TGTGCCAGCAGCGTAGGACTAGCGGGGACAGAGACCCAGTACTTC. Its protein is CASSVGLAGTETQYF. The full variable domain, its missing parts supplied by reference TRBV9 and TRBJ2-5, is DSGVTQTPKHLITATGQRVTLRCSPRSGDLSVYWYQQSLDQGLQFLIQYYNGEERAKGNILERFSAQQFPDLHSELNLSSLELGDSALYFCASSVGLAGTETQYFGPGTRLLVL.

The rearrangement joins TRBV7-3 to TRBJ2-2; 10 bases line up with TRBD2. Per germline, CDR1 SGHTA and CDR2 FQGTGA. This CDR3 has 16 residues. V lost 3 bases and J lost 5; bases outside the gene matches: 6. The CDR3 coding sequence is TGTGCCAGCAGCTTGGATAGCGGGGGGCTAACCGGGGAGCTGTTTTTT. Protein product: CASSLDSGGLTGELFF.

This clone appeared a few times. The rearrangement joins TRBV7-2 to TRBJ1-1, with TRBD1 matching over 8 bases. Germline CDR1 SGHTA, CDR2 FQGNSA. This CDR3 is built from 16 residues. Trimming took 5 bases from V and 0 from J; bases not matched to a gene: 8. CDR3 region: CASSPKTGALNTEAFF. The CDR3 DNA reads TGTGCCAGCAGCCCCAAGACAGGGGCCTTGAACACTGAAGCTTTCTTT.

CDR3 nucleotides: TGTGCTAGTGGTTTGAAGGGGATCTATGGCTACACCTTC. Translation gives CASGLKGIYGYTF. The gene calls are TRBV12-5 and TRBJ1-2; D perhaps matches TRBD1 (5 bases). V lost 2 bases and J lost 4, with 8 bases in between. The CDR3 consists of 13 residues. Germline V CDR1 and CDR2: LGHNT, FRNRAP.

The chain combines TRBV2 with TRBJ1-1; D gene uncertain. V dropped 4 bases and J dropped 2 bases, with 8 bases sitting between them. The CDR3 is 13 amino acids. Germline loops: CDR1 SNHLY, CDR2 FYNNEI. The CDR3 here is CASSGLPNTEAFF. CDR3 nucleotide sequence: TGTGCCAGCAGTGGTCTACCCAACACTGAAGCTTTCTTT.

The rearrangement links TRBV9 to TRBJ2-1; 9 bases are shared with TRBD1. The V and J ends lost 3 bases and 9 bases, in that order; junction bases with no gene match: 10. The CDR3 is made up of 15 amino acids. Germline-derived CDR1 and CDR2 are SGDLS and YYNGEE. In DNA, the CDR3 is TGTGCCAGCAGCGAAATACAGGGGGCGCGGACTGAGCAGTTCTTC. Its translation: CASSEIQGARTEQFF.

The rearrangement uses TRBV4-2 and TRBJ2-1; 10 bases are shared with TRBD2. Trimming cost V 6 bases and J 7 bases; bases outside gene matches: 12. Germline V gives CDR1 LGHNA, CDR2 YNFKEQ. This CDR3 comprises 16 residues. The CDR3 coding sequence is TGTGCCAGCAGTCCGTCGACTAGCGGGTCGGGGAATGAGCAGTTCTTC. Encoded protein: CASSPSTSGSGNEQFF.